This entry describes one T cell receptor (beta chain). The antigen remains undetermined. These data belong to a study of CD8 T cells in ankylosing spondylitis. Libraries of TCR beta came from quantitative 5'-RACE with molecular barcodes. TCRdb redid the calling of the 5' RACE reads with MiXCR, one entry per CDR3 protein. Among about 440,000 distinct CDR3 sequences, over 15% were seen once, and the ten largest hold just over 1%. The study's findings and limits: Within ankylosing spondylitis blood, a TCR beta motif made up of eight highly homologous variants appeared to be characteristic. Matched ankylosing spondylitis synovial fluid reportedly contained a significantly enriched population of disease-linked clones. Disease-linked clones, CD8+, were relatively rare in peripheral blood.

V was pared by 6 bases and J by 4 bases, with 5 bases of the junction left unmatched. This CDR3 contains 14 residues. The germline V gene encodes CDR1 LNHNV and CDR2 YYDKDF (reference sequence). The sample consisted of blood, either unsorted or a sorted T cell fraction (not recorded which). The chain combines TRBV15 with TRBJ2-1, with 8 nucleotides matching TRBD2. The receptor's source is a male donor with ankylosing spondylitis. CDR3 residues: CATRLGLEYNEQFF. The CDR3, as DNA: TGTGCCACCAGACTGGGACTAGAGTACAATGAGCAGTTCTTC.